This T cell receptor (beta chain) was observed in a study of blood T cells in healthy people across ages. Sample-barcoded 5' priming and a J-beta primer mix drove a second PCR of about 6 to 12 cycles. From the 5' RACE reads, TCRdb called clonotypes with MiXCR, one entry per CDR3 protein. The table shows about a million distinct CDR3 sequences, with 35% to 40% occurring only once. Findings and caveats of the study: Older age went with lower TCR beta diversity per million T cells, in a roughly linear way. Both naive CD4+ cell counts and diversity were greater in long-lived donors than in aged donors.

Note on this clonotype: Its antigen is as yet unknown.

CDR1 is MRHNA, CDR2 SNTAGT, per germline. Unmatched junction bases numbered 10, after V lost 5 bases and J lost 6 bases. There are 17 residues in the CDR3. The genes are TRBV6-4 and TRBJ2-1; the match to TRBD2 covers 13 bases. The sequence was obtained from a man in his late teens or twenties in good health. The sample taken for sequencing was blood. The CDR3 loop reads CASSFHPTSGGANEQFF. CDR3 nucleotides: TGTGCCAGCAGTTTCCATCCAACTAGCGGGGGGGCCAATGAGCAGTTCTTC.